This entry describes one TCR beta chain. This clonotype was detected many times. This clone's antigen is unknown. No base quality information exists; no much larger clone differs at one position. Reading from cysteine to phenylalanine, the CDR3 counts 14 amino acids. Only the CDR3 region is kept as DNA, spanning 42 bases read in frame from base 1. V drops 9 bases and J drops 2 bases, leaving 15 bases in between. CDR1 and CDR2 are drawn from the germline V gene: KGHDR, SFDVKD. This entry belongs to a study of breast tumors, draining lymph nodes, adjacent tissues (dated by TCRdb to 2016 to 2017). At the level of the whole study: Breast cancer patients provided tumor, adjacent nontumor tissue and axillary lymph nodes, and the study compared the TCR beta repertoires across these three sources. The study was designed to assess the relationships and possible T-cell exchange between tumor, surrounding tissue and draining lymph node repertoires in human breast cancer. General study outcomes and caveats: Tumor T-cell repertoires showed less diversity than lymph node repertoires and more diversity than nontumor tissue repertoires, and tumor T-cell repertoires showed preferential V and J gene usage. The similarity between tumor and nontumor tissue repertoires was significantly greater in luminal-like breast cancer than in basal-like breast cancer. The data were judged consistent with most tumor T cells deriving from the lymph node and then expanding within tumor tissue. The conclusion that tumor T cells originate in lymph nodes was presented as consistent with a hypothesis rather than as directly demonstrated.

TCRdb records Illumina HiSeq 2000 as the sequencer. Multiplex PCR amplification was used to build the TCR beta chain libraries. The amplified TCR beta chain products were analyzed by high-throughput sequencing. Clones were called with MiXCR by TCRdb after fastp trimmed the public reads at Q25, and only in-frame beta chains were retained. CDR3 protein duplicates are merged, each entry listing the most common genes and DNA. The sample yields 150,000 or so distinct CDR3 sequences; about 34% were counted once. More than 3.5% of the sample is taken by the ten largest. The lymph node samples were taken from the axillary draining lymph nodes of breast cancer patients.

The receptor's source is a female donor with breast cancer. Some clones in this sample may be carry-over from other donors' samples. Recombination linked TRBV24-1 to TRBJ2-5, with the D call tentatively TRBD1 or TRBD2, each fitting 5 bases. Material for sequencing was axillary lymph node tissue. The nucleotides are TGTGCCACCCCACGGGACCGCCTTCAAGAGACCCAGTACTTC. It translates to CATPRDRLQETQYF.